Below are 21 T cell receptor beta chains sequenced from a single sample in a study of T-cell memory formation after mild COVID-19. Via MiXCR, TCRdb re-called the 5' RACE reads, giving one row per CDR3 protein. This sample has 100,000 to 150,000 distinct CDR3 sequences, with more than 15% found just once. Source material: PBMCs or a T cell subset sorted from them (not recorded which). These receptors all stem from an adult woman who had mild COVID-19 (a few samples of this study predate the infection). Cell type and time point are not known.

The chain couples TRBV7-2 to TRBJ2-5; 11 nucleotides match TRBD1. V dropped 5 bases and J dropped 4; count of bases not matched to a gene: 6. The V gene's germline CDR1 is SGHTA and CDR2 FQGNSA. This CDR3 is built from 15 residues. The CDR3: CASSLFGTGGETQYF. In nucleotides, the CDR3 is TGTGCCAGCAGCCTTTTTGGGACAGGGGGAGAGACCCAGTACTTC.

This clonotype appeared a few times. V usage is TRBV7-8 and J usage is TRBJ2-3; weak D call: TRBD2 (6 bases). The CDR3 spans 17 residues. The germline V and J ends were trimmed by 1 base and 2 bases, with 16 bases remaining between them. In germline, CDR1 is SGHVS, CDR2 FQNEAQ. CDR3 region: CASSLEAGQQLTDTQYF. CDR3 DNA sequence: TGTGCCAGCAGCTTAGAAGCGGGTCAGCAACTCACAGATACGCAGTATTTT.

There are a few counts of this clonotype. The rearrangement links TRBV29-1 to TRBJ2-1; 7 positions agree with TRBD1. In germline, CDR1 is SQVTM, CDR2 ANQGSEA. The CDR3 contains 17 residues. Trimming removed 6 bases from V and 0 bases from J; junction bases left unmatched: 14. CDR3 loop: CSVLQGPGASSYNEQFF. The CDR3 nucleotides read TGCAGCGTCCTACAGGGGCCAGGGGCAAGCTCCTACAATGAGCAGTTCTTC.

This clonotype was recorded a few times. The chain carries TRBV12-3 or TRBV12-4 and TRBJ2-3; TRBD2 agrees at 11 bases. V trimming: 3 bases; J trimming: 3 bases; junction bases outside the gene matches: 2. The CDR3 covers 15 residues. CDR3 sequence reads: CASSFTSGGTDTQYF. The CDR3 DNA reads TGTGCCAGCAGTTTTACTAGCGGGGGAACAGATACGCAGTATTTT.

This clonotype was seen a few times. This sequence joins TRBV6-2 or TRBV6-3 and TRBJ2-1; 8 bases fit TRBD1. Germline CDR1 MNHEY, CDR2 SVGEGT. V lost 6 bases, J lost 9 bases, and 7 bases stayed unmatched. CDR3 length equals 13 residues. CDR3 region: CASRADRVGEQFF. The CDR3 region has the DNA TGTGCCAGCAGGGCGGACAGGGTGGGTGAGCAGTTCTTC.

The gene calls are TRBV24-1 and TRBJ2-1; D is uncertain. Germline CDR1 KGHDR, CDR2 SFDVKD. The V end was cut by 0 bases, the J end by 6 bases, with 8 bases between. This CDR3 contains 14 residues. Here the CDR3 reads CATSDLQSSNEQFF. Written as DNA, the CDR3 is TGTGCCACCAGTGATTTGCAGTCGAGCAATGAGCAGTTCTTC.

This clonotype was observed many times. This sequence joins TRBV29-1 and TRBJ1-2, with a possible D match to TRBD1 (6 bases). The V and J ends lost 0 bases and 8 bases respectively, with 13 bases between them. The CDR3 runs 13 residues. CDR1 and CDR2 from the germline V gene are SQVTM and ANQGSEA. CDR3 nucleotides: TGCAGCGTTGAAGATCACCAGGGGAGCGGCTACACCTTC. Translation gives CSVEDHQGSGYTF.

Turning to this clonotype: At one end the junction does not follow the germline gene, possibly because of a read error. The chain couples TRBV12-3 or TRBV12-4 to TRBJ1-2; D is ambiguous. This CDR3 comprises 19 residues. For the CDR3, the DNA is TGTGCCAGCAGTTTAGAGTTGAGAGGAGGCGGGGAGTTGGGGTATGGCCACACCTTC. It specifies CASSLELRGGGELGYGHTF.

The table lists this clonotype with many counts. This rearrangement joins TRBV12-3 or TRBV12-4 to TRBJ2-3; D gene uncertain. The CDR3 sequence is 11 residues long. Between the trimmed V and J ends, which lost 3 bases and 4 bases, there was a span of 2 bases. CDR3 coding DNA: TGTGCCAGCAGTTTCGCAGATACGCAGTATTTT. It codes for CASSFADTQYF.

A few counts support this clonotype. This chain links TRBV5-1 with TRBJ2-2; 7 positions agree with TRBD1. This CDR3 is 14 amino acids long. The V gene end was trimmed by 4 bases and the J gene end by 4 bases; junction bases not matched to a gene: 4. Germline values: CDR1 SGHRS, CDR2 YFSETQ. This chain's CDR3 is CASSPAGGTGELFF. For the CDR3, the DNA is TGCGCCAGCAGCCCGGCAGGGGGCACCGGGGAGCTGTTTTTT.

Concerning this clonotype: A much larger clone differs by one base, so this may be a read error. The chain is built from TRBV9 and TRBJ2-3; 10 bases align to TRBD2. This CDR3 contains 19 residues. Looked up from germline, CDR1 is SGDLS and CDR2 is YYNGEE. V lost 4 bases and J lost 2; bases outside the gene matches: 16. The CDR3 DNA follows: TGTGCCAGCAGCTCCCAGCGGGAGGGGGGGGTCCACCACACAGATACGCAGTATTTT. Its protein is CASSSQREGGVHHTDTQYF.

This clonotype was seen a few times. The V call is TRBV7-9, the J call TRBJ2-1; 9 bases line up with TRBD2. This CDR3 contains 13 residues. The ends lost 5 bases at V and 13 bases at J; junction bases unmatched: 9. Per germline, CDR1 SEHNR and CDR2 FQNEAQ (reference sequence). CDR3: CASSILSGGPQFF. The CDR3 DNA is TGTGCCAGCAGCATCCTTAGCGGGGGCCCTCAGTTCTTC.

The chain combines TRBV30 with TRBJ2-1; no clear D gene. The CDR3 has 11 residues. Germline V CDR1 and CDR2: GTSNPN, SVGIG (reference sequence). V was trimmed by 5 bases and J by 5 bases, leaving 7 bases between them. The CDR3 nucleotides are TGTGCCTGGGACAAGGACAATGAGCAGTTCTTC. It yields the protein CAWDKDNEQFF.

This clonotype showed up just a few times. V is TRBV9 and J is TRBJ2-7; 9 bases map to TRBD1. Trimming cost V 2 bases and J 6 bases; bases outside gene matches: 3. CDR3 size: 13 residues. Germline V gene data show CDR1 as SGDLS and CDR2 as YYNGEE. The CDR3 protein is CASSVLQGAEQYF. The DNA of the CDR3 is TGTGCCAGCAGCGTCCTACAGGGGGCCGAGCAGTACTTC.

This chain links TRBV9 with TRBJ2-1, with a possible D match to TRBD2 (6 bases). The CDR3 spans 16 residues. CDR1 and CDR2 (germline): SGDLS, YYNGEE. Deletions cut 1 base from V and 6 bases from J, with 17 bases between. This CDR3 reads CASSVPLASTINEQFF. The CDR3 DNA reads as TGTGCCAGCAGCGTACCGCTAGCGTCAACCATCAATGAGCAGTTCTTC.

This chain connects TRBV20-1 to TRBJ1-5; D gene ambiguous. The CDR3 length is 16 residues. Germline CDR1 and CDR2: DFQATT and SNEGSKA (reference sequence). Trimming took 0 bases from V and 1 from J, leaving 13 bases between them. This chain's CDR3 is CSARDGRGRSNQPQHF. The DNA of the CDR3 is TGCAGTGCTAGAGATGGACGGGGAAGAAGCAATCAGCCCCAGCATTTT.

This clonotype was observed a few times. The chain recombines TRBV7-8 with TRBJ2-7, with D possibly called TRBD1 or TRBD2 (7 bases each). V lost 5 bases and J 3 bases, leaving 17 bases between the germline ends. CDR3 length: 15 amino acids. Looked up from germline, CDR1 is SGHVS and CDR2 is FQNEAQ. The DNA of the CDR3 is TGTGCCAGCAGCCCCAGGGGGGGCAGGAGCTACGAGCAGTACTTC. This encodes CASSPRGGRSYEQYF.

This clonotype has more than one count but fewer than ten. The chain recombines TRBV12-3 or TRBV12-4 with TRBJ1-1; D remains unclear. Trimming took 3 bases from V and 4 from J, leaving 6 bases between them. This CDR3 is built from 12 residues. The CDR3 DNA sequence: TGTGCCAGCAGTTTCTCAGGCACTGAAGCTTTCTTT. Protein product: CASSFSGTEAFF.

This chain links TRBV6-6 with TRBJ1-5, with D perhaps TRBD1 (5 bases). This CDR3 has 13 residues. V was clipped by 2 bases and J by 11 bases, with 13 bases between them. Germline lookup yields CDR1 MNHNY and CDR2 SVGAGI (reference sequence). CDR3 DNA: TGTGCCAGCAGTTACGGGGACCCCCGGGCCCAGCATTTT. It translates to CASSYGDPRAQHF.

This clonotype was seen only a few times. The rearrangement uses TRBV5-6 and TRBJ2-7, with 8 positions matching TRBD1. Germline CDR1 and CDR2: SGHDT and YYEEEE. The length of the CDR3 is 16 residues. Germline trimming cut 0 bases from V and 1 base from J; bases unmatched to any gene: 6. CDR3 sequence: CASSLGTGWASYEQYF. The CDR3 bases are TGTGCCAGCAGCTTGGGGACAGGGTGGGCGTCCTACGAGCAGTACTTC.

The genes are TRBV27 and TRBJ2-5; perhaps TRBD1 as D (7 bases). The V end was cut by 5 bases, the J end by 4 bases, with 20 bases between. The germline V gene has CDR1 MNHEY and CDR2 SMNVEV (reference sequence). The CDR3 runs to 16 residues. CDR3 DNA sequence: TGTGCCAGCAGTCCCCGACAGGGAGGTTGGGGAGAGACCCAGTACTTC. Translated, it gives CASSPRQGGWGETQYF.